The 17 T cell receptor beta chains listed next were all sequenced from one sample in a study of blood T cell repertoires in COVID-19 (dated by TCRdb to 2019 to 2021). Library preparation employed the immunoSEQ multiplex PCR assay. TCRdb mirrors the immuneACCESS table, restricted to in-frame sequences. Some clones are absent from its copies; in checked studies, under half trace to an unresolved V gene, and the reason for the others is unknown. The sample contains some 76,000 clones, about nine tenths of them found a single time. The ten largest clones capture about 5.1% of the sample. Sequenced material: peripheral blood. The receptor source for this set is a woman aged 18-29 years with acute or convalescent COVID-19.

The chain couples TRBV20-1 to TRBJ1-1, with TRBD1 matching over 7 bases. Germline values: CDR1 DFQATT, CDR2 SNEGSKA (reference sequence). The CDR3 consists of 11 residues. In DNA, the CDR3 is TGCAGGGCACGACAGGGACCAGAAGCTTTCTTT. It yields the protein CRARQGPEAFF.

The chain couples TRBV5-4 to TRBJ2-4, with D maybe TRBD2 (7 bases). V lost 4 bases and J 5 bases, leaving 22 bases between the germline ends. Germline CDR1 SGHNT, CDR2 YYREEE (reference sequence). This CDR3 is built from 17 residues. CDR3 residues: CASSPSRGGRLENIQYF. The CDR3 coding sequence is TGTGCCAGCAGCCCATCTAGGGGGGGGCGATTGGAAAACATTCAGTACTTC.

The chain joins TRBV6-5 to TRBJ2-5; D is possibly TRBD1 (5 bases). The CDR3 spans 12 residues. Between the trimmed V and J ends, which lost 2 bases and 5 bases, there was a span of 6 bases. Germline lookup yields CDR1 MNHEY and CDR2 SVGAGI. The CDR3 loop is CASSYAGETQYF. Here the CDR3 DNA reads TGTGCCAGCAGTTACGCAGGGGAGACCCAGTACTTC.

The chain links TRBV5-8 to TRBJ2-7, with D perhaps matching TRBD2 (5 bases). CDR1 and CDR2 (germline): SGHTS, YDEGEE. V was pared by 8 bases and J by 5 bases, with 20 bases between. The CDR3 spans 14 residues. CDR3 in amino acids: CASNLIRGSHEQYF. CDR3 DNA sequence: TGTGCCAGTAACCTAATAAGAGGGAGCCACGAGCAGTACTTC.

This clone has just one count. The V and J genes are TRBV30 and TRBJ1-5; TRBD1 matches at 10 bases. The CDR3 covers 15 residues. Germline V gene sequence: CDR1 GTSNPN, CDR2 SVGIG (reference sequence). V gave up 4 bases and J gave up 5 bases; unmatched junction bases: 8. CDR3 sequence: CAWMSKTGGHQPQHF. In nucleotides, the CDR3 is TGTGCCTGGATGTCCAAGACAGGGGGCCATCAGCCCCAGCATTTT.

This clone was recorded once. The chain joins TRBV19 to TRBJ1-2; TRBD1 matches at 7 bases. Germline V gives CDR1 LNHDA, CDR2 SQIVND (reference sequence). V dropped 4 bases and J dropped 8; count of bases not matched to a gene: 7. The CDR3 spans 13 residues. CDR3 sequence: CASSSGRGTGYTF. In DNA, the CDR3 is TGTGCCAGTAGTAGCGGCAGGGGGACCGGCTACACCTTC.

The chain employs TRBV18 and TRBJ2-3; D unclear. V was trimmed by 2 bases and J by 4 bases, leaving 7 bases between them. CDR1 and CDR2 from the germline V gene are KGHSH and LQKENI. The length of the CDR3 is 13 residues. CDR3 DNA sequence: TGTGCCAGCTCACCATTTATCTCAGATACGCAGTATTTT. Protein sequence: CASSPFISDTQYF. Supplemented by reference TRBV18 and TRBJ2-3, the full variable domain reads NAGVMQNPRHLVRRRGQEARLRCSPMKGHSHVYWYRQLPEEGLKFMVYLQKENIIDESGMPKERFSAEFPKEGPSILRIQQVVRGDSAAYFCASSPFISDTQYFGPGTRLTVL.

The chain combines TRBV7-9 with TRBJ2-1, with 10 bases that match TRBD2. Germline V gene lookup returns CDR1 SEHNR and CDR2 FQNEAQ (reference sequence). V shed 0 bases, J shed 8 bases, and the junction held 4 bases outside the gene matches. The CDR3 consists of 15 residues. The CDR3 spells CASSLASGGLYEQFF. CDR3 sequence (DNA): TGTGCCAGCAGCTTAGCTAGCGGGGGGCTTTATGAGCAGTTCTTC.

CDR3 bases: TGTGCCAGCAGCGGAGCCGGGACAGGGTTTGGCTACGAGCAGTACTTC. Its protein is CASSGAGTGFGYEQYF. The rearrangement links TRBV28 to TRBJ2-7; 9 positions agree with TRBD1. CDR3 length equals 16 residues. The V and J ends lost 6 bases and 3 bases, in that order; junction bases with no gene match: 12. Looked up from germline, CDR1 is MDHEN and CDR2 is SYDVKM.

The chain carries TRBV7-2 and TRBJ2-5; D call uncertain. Germline CDR1 SGHTA, CDR2 FQGNSA. Trimming removed 5 bases at V and 0 bases at J, with 4 bases between. The CDR3 is made up of 12 amino acids. The CDR3 spells CASSPYQETQYF. For the CDR3, the DNA is TGTGCCAGCAGCCCTTACCAAGAGACCCAGTACTTC.

The chain joins TRBV5-6 to TRBJ2-1; possibly TRBD2 for D (5 bases). The V gene's germline CDR1 is SGHDT and CDR2 YYEEEE. Between the trimmed V and J ends, which lost 2 bases and 9 bases, there was a span of 15 bases. CDR3 length equals 14 residues. For the CDR3, the DNA is TGTGCCAGCAGCTTACAACTGAGTCGGGGTGAGCAGTTCTTC. Translating it yields CASSLQLSRGEQFF.

The chain combines TRBV6-2 or TRBV6-3 with TRBJ2-1; TRBD1 aligns across 9 bases. Germline CDR1 reads MNHEY; CDR2 reads SVGEGT. There are 16 residues in the CDR3. V shed 2 bases, J shed 5 bases, and the junction held 7 bases outside the gene matches. The CDR3 region is CASSYSGTGFDNEQFF. CDR3 in DNA: TGTGCCAGCAGTTACAGCGGGACAGGGTTTGACAATGAGCAGTTCTTC.

The genes are TRBV4-1 and TRBJ2-3; a possible D gene is TRBD2 (5 bases). This CDR3 has 16 residues. Per germline, CDR1 MGHRA and CDR2 YSYEKL. The V and J ends lost 1 base and 2 bases respectively, with 13 bases between them. The CDR3 reads CASSQVLSSNTDTQYF. The CDR3 DNA sequence: TGCGCCAGCAGCCAAGTGTTGTCTAGCAACACAGATACGCAGTATTTT.

This chain uses TRBV5-4 with TRBJ2-3; 7 bases fit TRBD2. The CDR3 length is 17 residues. Trimming at V came to 2 bases and at J to 4 bases, leaving 13 bases not matched to a gene. Germline V gives CDR1 SGHNT, CDR2 YYREEE (reference sequence). The DNA of the CDR3 is TGTGCCAGCAGCTTATCCCGGGGCGGGAGTTGGGCAGATACGCAGTATTTT. Translating it yields CASSLSRGGSWADTQYF.

V is TRBV7-9 and J is TRBJ2-3; D is ambiguous. V was trimmed by 4 bases and J by 0 bases, leaving 8 bases between them. Germline CDR1 is SEHNR and CDR2 is FQNEAQ (reference sequence). CDR3 length: 14 residues. CDR3 loop: CASSSTTSTDTQYF. CDR3 sequence (DNA): TGTGCCAGCAGCTCCACGACTAGCACAGATACGCAGTATTTT.

The chain couples TRBV2 to TRBJ2-7; TRBD1 aligns across 8 bases. CDR1 is SNHLY and CDR2 is FYNNEI in the germline V gene. Germline trimming cut 4 bases from V and 5 bases from J; bases unmatched to any gene: 4. This CDR3 comprises 13 residues. CDR3: CASSVQGVDEQYF. The CDR3 nucleotides read TGTGCCAGCAGTGTACAGGGGGTGGACGAGCAGTACTTC.

In DNA form, the CDR3 reads TGTGCCAGCAGCCTGACCTCCAGGGGGCGGCAGCCCCAGCATTTT. As protein: CASSLTSRGRQPQHF. The rearrangement links TRBV7-8 to TRBJ1-5; 8 bases are shared with TRBD1. CDR1 and CDR2 (germline): SGHVS, FQNEAQ. The CDR3 has 15 amino acids. V trimming: 5 bases; J trimming: 7 bases; junction bases outside the gene matches: 10.